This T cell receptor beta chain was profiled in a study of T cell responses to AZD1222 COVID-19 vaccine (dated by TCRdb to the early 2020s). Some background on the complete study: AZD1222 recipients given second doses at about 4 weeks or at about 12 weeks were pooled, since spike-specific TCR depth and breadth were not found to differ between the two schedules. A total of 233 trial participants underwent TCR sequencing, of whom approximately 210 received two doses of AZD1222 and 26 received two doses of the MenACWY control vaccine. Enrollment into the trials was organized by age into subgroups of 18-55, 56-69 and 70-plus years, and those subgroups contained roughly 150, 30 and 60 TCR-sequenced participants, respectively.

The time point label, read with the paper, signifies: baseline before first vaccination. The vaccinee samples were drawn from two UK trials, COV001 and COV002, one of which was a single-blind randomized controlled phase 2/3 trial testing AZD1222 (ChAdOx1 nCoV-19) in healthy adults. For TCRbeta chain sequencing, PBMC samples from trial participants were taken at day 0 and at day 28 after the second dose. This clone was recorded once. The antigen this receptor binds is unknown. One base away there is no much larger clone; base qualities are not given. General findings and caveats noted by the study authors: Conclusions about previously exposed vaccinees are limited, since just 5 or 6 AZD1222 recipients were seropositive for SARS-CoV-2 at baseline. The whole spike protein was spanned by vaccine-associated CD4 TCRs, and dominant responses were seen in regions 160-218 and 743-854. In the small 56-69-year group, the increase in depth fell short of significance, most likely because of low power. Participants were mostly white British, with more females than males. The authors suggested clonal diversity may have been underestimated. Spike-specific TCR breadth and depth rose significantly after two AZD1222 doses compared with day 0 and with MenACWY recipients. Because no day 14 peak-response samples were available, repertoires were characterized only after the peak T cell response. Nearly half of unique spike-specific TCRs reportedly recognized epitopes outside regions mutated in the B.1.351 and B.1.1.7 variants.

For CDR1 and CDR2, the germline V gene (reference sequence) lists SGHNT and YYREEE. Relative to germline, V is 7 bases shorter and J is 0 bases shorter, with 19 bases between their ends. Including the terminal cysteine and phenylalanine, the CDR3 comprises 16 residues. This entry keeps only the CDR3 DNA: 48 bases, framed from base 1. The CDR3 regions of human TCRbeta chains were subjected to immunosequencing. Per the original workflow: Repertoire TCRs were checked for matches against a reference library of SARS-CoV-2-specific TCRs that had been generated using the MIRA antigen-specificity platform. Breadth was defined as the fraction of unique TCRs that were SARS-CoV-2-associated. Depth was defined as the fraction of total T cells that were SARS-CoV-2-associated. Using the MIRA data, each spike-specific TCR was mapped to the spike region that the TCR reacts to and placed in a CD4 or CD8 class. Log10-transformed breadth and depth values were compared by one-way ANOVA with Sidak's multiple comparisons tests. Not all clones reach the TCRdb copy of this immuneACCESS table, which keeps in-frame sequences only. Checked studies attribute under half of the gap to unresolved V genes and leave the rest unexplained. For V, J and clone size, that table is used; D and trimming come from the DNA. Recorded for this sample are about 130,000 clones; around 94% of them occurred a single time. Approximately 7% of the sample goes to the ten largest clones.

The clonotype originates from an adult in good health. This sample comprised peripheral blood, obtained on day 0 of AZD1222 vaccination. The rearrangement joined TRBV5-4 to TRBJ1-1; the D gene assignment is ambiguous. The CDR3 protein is CASLMGGGGMNTEAFF. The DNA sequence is TGTGCCAGCTTGATGGGTGGCGGCGGAATGAACACTGAAGCTTTCTTT.